This record looks at one T cell receptor (beta chain) sequence and its context. No antigen is known for it. These data are taken from a study of post-analysis software for immune sequencing data. Study summary: The patients showed relapsing-remitting, secondary progressive and progressive-relapsing multiple sclerosis courses.

General study findings and limits: TRBV5-6, TRBV5-1 and TRBV20-1 were among five TRBV segments more frequent in patients than controls. The normalized Chao1 diversity of multiple sclerosis patients was significantly lower than that of controls. Strong same-batch co-clustering of samples appeared with F measure clustering.

V gave up 6 bases and J gave up 5 bases; unmatched junction bases: 8. Germline-derived CDR1 and CDR2 are SGHVS and FNYEAQ. The CDR3 runs to 15 residues. cDNA libraries for TCR beta contained unique molecular identifiers. T cells, 1 to 10 million of them, yielded a few hundred thousand cDNA molecules. From the PCR reads, TCRdb called clonotypes with MiXCR, one entry per CDR3 protein. The table has hundreds of thousands of distinct CDR3 sequences, roughly two fifths seen once. J is TRBJ2-3 and V is TRBV7-6, with 10 nucleotides matching TRBD1. The receptor comes from a girl under 18 with multiple sclerosis. The material sequenced was blood. In nucleotides, the CDR3 is TGTGCCAGCAGTCTCGACAGGGGGCGCTTAGATACGCAGTATTTT. This codes for CASSLDRGRLDTQYF.